This TCR beta chain was obtained from a study of CD8+CD57+ T cells in acquired aplastic anemia. Whole-study context: Sorted CD4+ plus CD8+ cells gave DNA averaging approximately 3.2 ug. Healthy donors had, on average, about 10.8 million reads for their CD4+ cells.

On this clonotype itself: Antigen specificity is unknown. One junction end does not reproduce the germline sequence, and a read error may be involved.

Genomic DNA, the template, was used for profiling of the TCR beta VDJ and CDR3. TCRdb redid the calling of the reads with MiXCR, one entry per CDR3 protein. The table has 350,000 to 450,000 distinct CDR3 sequences, under 80% seen once. Study conclusions and caveats: Levels of CD8+ Simpson's diversity were not significantly distinct in patients versus controls. Researchers report that twenty-nine CD8+ CDR3 sequences appeared in both patients and controls.

The germline V gene encodes CDR1 SGHVT and CDR2 SQSDAQ. The CDR3 runs to 13 residues. Source material: sorted CD4+, CD8+, or CD8+CD57+ T cells (not recorded which) from PBMCs. J is TRBJ1-2 and V is TRBV7-4; the D is unclear. This TCR was sampled from a human donor in good health, serving as a control. CDR3 in amino acids: CASSPPERHRKSF. The CDR3 DNA sequence: TGTGCCAGCAGCCCCCCTGAACGGCACCGCAAGTCCTTC.